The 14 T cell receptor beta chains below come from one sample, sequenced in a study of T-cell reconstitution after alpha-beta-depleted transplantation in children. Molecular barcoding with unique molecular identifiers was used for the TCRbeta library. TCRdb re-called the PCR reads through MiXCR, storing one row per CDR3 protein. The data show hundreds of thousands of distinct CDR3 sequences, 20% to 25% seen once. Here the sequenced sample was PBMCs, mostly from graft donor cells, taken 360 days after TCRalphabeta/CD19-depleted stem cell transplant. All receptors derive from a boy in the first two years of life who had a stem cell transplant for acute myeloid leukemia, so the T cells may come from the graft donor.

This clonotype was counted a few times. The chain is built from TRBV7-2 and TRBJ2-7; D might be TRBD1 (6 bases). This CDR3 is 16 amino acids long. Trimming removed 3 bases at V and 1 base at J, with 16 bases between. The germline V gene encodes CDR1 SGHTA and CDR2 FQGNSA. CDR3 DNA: TGTGCCAGCAGCTTTCGGCCGCTGGACAGATCCTACGAGCAGTACTTC. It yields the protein CASSFRPLDRSYEQYF.

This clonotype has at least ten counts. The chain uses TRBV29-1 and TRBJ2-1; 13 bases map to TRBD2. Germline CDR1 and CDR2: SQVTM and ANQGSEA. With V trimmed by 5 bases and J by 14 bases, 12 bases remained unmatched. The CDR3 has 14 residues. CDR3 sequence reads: CSVRTSGGGGVKFF. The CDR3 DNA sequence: TGCAGCGTTCGGACTAGCGGGGGCGGGGGAGTTAAGTTCTTC.

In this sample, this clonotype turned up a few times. The CDR3 reads CASSSWTGRYSEQYV. CDR3 sequence (DNA): TGTGCCAGCAGTTCTTGGACAGGTAGATATTCCGAGCAGTACGTC. The chain links TRBV28 to TRBJ2-7, with 7 bases lining up with TRBD1. CDR1 is MDHEN, CDR2 SYDVKM, per germline. The CDR3 length is 15 residues. Trimming removed 4 bases from V and 6 bases from J; junction bases left unmatched: 12.

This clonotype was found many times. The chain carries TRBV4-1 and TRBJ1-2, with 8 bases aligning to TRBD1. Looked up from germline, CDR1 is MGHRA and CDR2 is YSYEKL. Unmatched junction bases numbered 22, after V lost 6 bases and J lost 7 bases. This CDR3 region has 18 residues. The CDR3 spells CASSAPRGQGGASGGYTF. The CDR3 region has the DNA TGCGCCAGCAGTGCCCCCCGAGGACAGGGAGGTGCTTCGGGTGGCTACACCTTC.

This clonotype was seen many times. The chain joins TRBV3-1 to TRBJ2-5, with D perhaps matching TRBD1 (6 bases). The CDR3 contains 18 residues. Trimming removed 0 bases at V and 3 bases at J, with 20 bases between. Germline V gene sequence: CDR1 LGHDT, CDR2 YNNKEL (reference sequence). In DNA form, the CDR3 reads TGTGCCAGCAGCCAAGAAATAGAACTTTGTGGACAGAAAGAGACCCAGTACTTC. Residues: CASSQEIELCGQKETQYF.

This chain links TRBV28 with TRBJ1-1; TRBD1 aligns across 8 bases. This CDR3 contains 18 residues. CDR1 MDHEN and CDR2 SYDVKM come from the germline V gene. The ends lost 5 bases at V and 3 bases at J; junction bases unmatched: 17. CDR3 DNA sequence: TGTGCCAGCAGTCCAACGGGGACAGGCGCTATGAAGGACACTGAAGCTTTCTTT. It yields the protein CASSPTGTGAMKDTEAFF.

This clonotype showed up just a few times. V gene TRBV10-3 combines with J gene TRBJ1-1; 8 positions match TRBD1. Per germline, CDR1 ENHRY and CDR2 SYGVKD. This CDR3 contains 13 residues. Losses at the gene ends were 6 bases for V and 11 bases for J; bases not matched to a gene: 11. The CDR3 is CAISPAQGEQAFF. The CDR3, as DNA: TGTGCCATCAGCCCTGCACAGGGGGAGCAGGCTTTCTTT.

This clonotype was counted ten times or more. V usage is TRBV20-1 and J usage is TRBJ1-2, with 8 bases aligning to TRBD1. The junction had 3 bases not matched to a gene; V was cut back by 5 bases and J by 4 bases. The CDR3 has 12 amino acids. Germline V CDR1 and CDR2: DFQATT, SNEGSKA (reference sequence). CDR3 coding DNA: TGCAGTGCTCGGACAGGGACCTATGGCTACACCTTC. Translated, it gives CSARTGTYGYTF.

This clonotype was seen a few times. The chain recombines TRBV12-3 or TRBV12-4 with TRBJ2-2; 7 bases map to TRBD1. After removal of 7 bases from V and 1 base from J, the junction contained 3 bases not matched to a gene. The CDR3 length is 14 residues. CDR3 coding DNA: TGTGCCAGCACTCCAGGGGGGAACACCGGGGAGCTGTTTTTT. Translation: CASTPGGNTGELFF.

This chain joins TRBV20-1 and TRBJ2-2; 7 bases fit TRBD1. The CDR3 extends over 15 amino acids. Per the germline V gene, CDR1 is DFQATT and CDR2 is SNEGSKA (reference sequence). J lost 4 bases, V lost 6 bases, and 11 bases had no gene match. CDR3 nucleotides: TGCAGTGCCCTAAAGGGCCAGGGGGTCACCGGGGAGCTGTTTTTT. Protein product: CSALKGQGVTGELFF.

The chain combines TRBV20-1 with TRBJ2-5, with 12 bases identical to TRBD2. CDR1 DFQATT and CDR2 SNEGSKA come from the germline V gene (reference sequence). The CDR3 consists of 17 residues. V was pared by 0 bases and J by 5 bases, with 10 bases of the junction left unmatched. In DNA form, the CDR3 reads TGCAGTGCTAGAGATCGGGGCCTAGCGGGGGGGCTGGAGACCCAGTACTTC. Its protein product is CSARDRGLAGGLETQYF.

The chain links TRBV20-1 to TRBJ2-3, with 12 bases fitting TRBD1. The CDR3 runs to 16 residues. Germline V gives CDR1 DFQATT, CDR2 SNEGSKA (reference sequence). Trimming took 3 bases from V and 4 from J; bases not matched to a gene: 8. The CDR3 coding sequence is TGCAGTGCTAGGAAGGCCGGGACAGGGGGCTCAGATACGCAGTATTTT. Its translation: CSARKAGTGGSDTQYF.

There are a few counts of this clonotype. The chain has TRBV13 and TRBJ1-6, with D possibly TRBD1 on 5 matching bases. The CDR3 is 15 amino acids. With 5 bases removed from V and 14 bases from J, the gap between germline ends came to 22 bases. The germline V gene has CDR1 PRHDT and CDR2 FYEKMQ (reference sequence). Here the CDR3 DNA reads TGTGCCAGCAGCACCGCCGACCGGGGGGTAATGACCCTCCACTTT. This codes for CASSTADRGVMTLHF.

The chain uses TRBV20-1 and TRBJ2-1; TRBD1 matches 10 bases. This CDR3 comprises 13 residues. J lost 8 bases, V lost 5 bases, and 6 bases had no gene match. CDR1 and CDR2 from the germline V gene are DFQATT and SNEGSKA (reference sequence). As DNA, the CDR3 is TGCAGTGCTCAAGGGACAGGGGTATATGAGCAGTTCTTC. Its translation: CSAQGTGVYEQFF.